The clone carrying this T cell receptor beta chain was detected ten times or more. As yet, its antigen is unknown. RNA transcripts were the template, and TCR beta CDR3 regions were amplified from them. An opening RT-PCR round employed HTBI primers and preceded a second-round multiplex PCR. One entry per CDR3 protein, called by TCRdb with MiXCR from the multiplex PCR reads. The sample lists over a million distinct CDR3 sequences, roughly two fifths occurring once. This sample is part of a study of Graves' ophthalmopathy and Graves' hyperthyroidism. Whole-study results and caveats: Blood was where most expanded thyroid clonotypes above 0.001 frequency also turned up.

The CDR3 is 16 amino acids. Per germline, CDR1 SGHRS and CDR2 YFSETQ. Unmatched junction bases numbered 6, after V lost 2 bases and J lost 3 bases. This chain uses TRBV5-1 with TRBJ1-1; 11 bases match TRBD1. The TCR sequence derives from an adult man with Graves' hyperthyroidism. Sequencing was done on a sample of peripheral blood or thyroid tissue (not recorded which). CDR3 residues: CASSFPDRGRHTEAFF. The CDR3 DNA reads as TGCGCCAGCAGCTTTCCGGACAGGGGGCGGCACACTGAAGCTTTCTTT. Full variable domain (rest looked up from reference TRBV5-1 and TRBJ1-1): KAGVTQTPRYLIKTRGQQVTLSCSPISGHRSVSWYQQTPGQGLQFLFEYFSETQRNKGNFPGRFSGRQFSNSRSEMNVSTLELGDSALYLCASSFPDRGRHTEAFFGQGTRLTVV.